This is a list of T cell receptor beta chains from one sample in a study of cytomegalovirus exposure and HLA in healthy donors. Measured with immunoSEQ multiplex PCR; TCRdb has only the in-frame clones, and not every one. Of about 120,000 clones listed, around three quarters are singletons. Sequences were obtained from PBMCs. The receptors stem from a young man in good health and CMV-seronegative. CDR3s include the opening cysteine and the closing phenylalanine or tryptophan. Some rows have no size entry. The others give once, few or many, or a class for an expanded clone.

V gene	J gene	clone size	CDR3 protein
TRBV9	TRBJ1-1	.	CASSVDFQSGNTEAFF
TRBV27	TRBJ1-4	.	CASSLYGEKLFF
TRBV5-4	TRBJ2-2	.	CASSADRGLAGELFF
TRBV9	TRBJ2-2	.	CASSSSGVNTGELFF
TRBV10-3	TRBJ2-7	.	CAISDHTGASYEQYF
TRBV6-1	TRBJ2-3	once	CASSEAGGRGTQYF
TRBV7-9	TRBJ1-2	.	CASSPGQLRGYTF
TRBV29-1	TRBJ1-2	.	CSVEVNREGIGYTF
TRBV6-5	TRBJ2-3	.	CASGRASGDTDTQYF
TRBV5-4	TRBJ2-3	.	CATGDLTDTQYF
TRBV11-2	.	.	CASSRRGGGLAAEQYF
TRBV28	TRBJ1-2	.	CASSSTGLINYGYTF
TRBV12-5	TRBJ2-2	.	CASGLVGTGELFF
TRBV27	TRBJ2-7	.	CASSLNTGTSEVHEQYF
TRBV12-5	TRBJ2-2	.	CASGQRQGAATGELFF
TRBV5-8	TRBJ2-4	.	CASSSYDRGKNIQYF
TRBV5-1	TRBJ2-5	.	CASSLEPETQYF
TRBV10-1	TRBJ2-5	.	CASSESTDRAFEQYF
TRBV5-8	TRBJ2-7	.	CASSLEWRAVNF
TRBV5-1	TRBJ2-2	.	CASSLVNRGDTGELFF
TRBV9	TRBJ2-5	.	CASSVSGLVGETQYF
TRBV28	TRBJ2-3	.	CASSPGTSGYTDTQYF
TRBV5-5	TRBJ2-1	once	CASSLLRGEQFF
TRBV15	TRBJ1-1	few	CATSRDINTEAFF
TRBV7-8	TRBJ1-2	few	CASSLGELGYGYTF
TRBV7-9	TRBJ2-7	.	CASSLAPAGFTIWEQYF
TRBV19	TRBJ1-5	.	CASSITGSNQPQHF
TRBV18	TRBJ1-1	.	CASSPQGEAYTEAFF
TRBV2	TRBJ2-1	.	CASRLSTTSQDEQFF
TRBV9	TRBJ2-5	once	CASSANQETQYF
TRBV19	TRBJ2-1	.	CASSIGFSGRLKQSYNEQFF
TRBV5-8	TRBJ2-5	once	CASSFSGLQETQYF
TRBV6-6	TRBJ2-7	few	CASSYEPEGSEQYF
TRBV19	TRBJ2-1	.	CASSIQSGRAHNEQFF
TRBV28	TRBJ1-5	.	CAWGGRVQPQHF
TRBV28	TRBJ2-7	.	CASTLPGQGYTEQYF
TRBV12-5	TRBJ2-1	.	CASGLAGRLYEQFF
TRBV29-1	TRBJ2-1	.	CSVGGTSGRAYNEQFF
TRBV30	TRBJ1-2	once	CAWTRSDRGDYGYTF
TRBV12-5	TRBJ2-5	.	CASGFRPRGLASAYEQETQYF
TRBV5-4	TRBJ2-6	.	CASRPFRDSGANVLTF
TRBV28	TRBJ2-2	.	CASSIPGLTVSTKAGTNTGELFF
TRBV11-2	TRBJ2-2	.	CASSSETLNTGELFF
TRBV2	TRBJ2-1	.	CASSERWASGSKQFF
TRBV15	TRBJ1-5	.	CGTSSYGENQPQHF
TRBV6-5	TRBJ1-2	.	CASGQEVPGTYGYTF
TRBV30	TRBJ2-7	.	CAWRPKTGLNEQYF
TRBV25-1	TRBJ2-2	.	CASSEFKSNTGELFF
TRBV7-8	TRBJ2-5	.	CASSLVSTGSETQYF
TRBV9	TRBJ2-3	.	CASSVASPDTQYF
TRBV4-3	TRBJ2-1	.	CASSQELQGAYPYEQFF
TRBV19	TRBJ1-2	.	CASSLQGSEGYTF
TRBV28	TRBJ1-5	once	CASSFVQGHQPQHF
TRBV30	TRBJ2-7	.	CAWSVGLAGVGEQYF
TRBV25-1	TRBJ2-1	.	CASSREGQEFF